The T cell receptor beta chain described here comes from a study of identical twins. With regard to this clonotype: Its antigen is currently unknown.

Study-level points and caveats: Twins shared beta out-of-frame sequences in excess, but this excess was weaker.

J gave up 0 bases and V 5 bases, and 8 bases lay outside the gene matches. The germline CDR1 and CDR2 sequences are MDHEN and SYDVKM. The CDR3 is 16 residues long. TCRdb passed the 5' RACE reads through MiXCR, listing each CDR3 protein once. The sample records about 340,000 distinct CDR3 sequences, around 12% being singletons. This sample also belongs to another study, concerning yellow fever vaccine responses in identical twins. That source notes: Reportedly, the T cell response mounted by twins to vaccine seemed partly convergent, partly personalized.

This clonotype originated in a woman between 18 and 29 years old in good health. Sequenced sample: CD8+ T cells sorted from blood. V usage is TRBV28 and J usage is TRBJ2-3, with 7 bases that match TRBD1. The CDR3 loop reads CASSTRNRGSTDTQYF. As DNA, the CDR3 is TGTGCCAGCAGTACCCGTAACAGGGGCAGCACAGATACGCAGTATTTT.